What follows are 4 T cell receptor beta chains derived from one specimen sequenced in a study of cytomegalovirus exposure and HLA in healthy donors. A multiplex PCR was run with 60 Vbeta primers and 13 Jbeta primers. Sequenced by immunoSEQ multiplex PCR; TCRdb stores in-frame clones only, minus some. The table shows roughly 110,000 clones, with approximately 81% occurring only once. Material: PBMCs. These receptors were taken from a man aged 25-45 years in good health and CMV-seronegative.

The rearrangement joins TRBV30 to TRBJ2-5, with TRBD1 as a possible D gene (5 bases). Trimming stripped 3 bases from V and 4 bases from J, with 18 bases between. The CDR3 contains 15 residues. CDR1 is GTSNPN and CDR2 is SVGIG in the germline V gene (reference sequence). CDR3 DNA sequence: TGTGCCTGGAGCCATGGTTTGGGGCCGCTAGAGACCCAGTACTTC. It translates to CAWSHGLGPLETQYF.

The chain joins TRBV19 to TRBJ1-1, with 7 bases that match TRBD1. Germline V gives CDR1 LNHDA, CDR2 SQIVND (reference sequence). J gave up 6 bases and V 4 bases, and 8 bases lay outside the gene matches. The CDR3 runs to 14 residues. CDR3 nucleotides: TGTGCCAGTAGTAGAGACAGGGAACTGTCTGAAGCTTTCTTT. This translates into CASSRDRELSEAFF.

This chain uses TRBV6-1 with TRBJ1-2; 8 bases fit TRBD1. The CDR3 is 13 amino acids. Germline assignment: CDR1 MNHNS and CDR2 SASEGT. Trimming at V came to 4 bases and at J to 7 bases, leaving 5 bases not matched to a gene. The CDR3 nucleotides read TGTGCCAGCAGTGGGACAGGGCCCTCTGGCTACACCTTC. It specifies CASSGTGPSGYTF.

The gene calls are TRBV6-5 and TRBJ2-3; 9 bases fit TRBD1. The CDR3 contains 15 residues. In germline, CDR1 is MNHEY, CDR2 SVGAGI. Trimming took 4 bases from V and 6 from J; bases not matched to a gene: 8. The CDR3: CASSLPGQGTDTQYF. The CDR3 DNA follows: TGTGCCAGCAGTTTACCGGGACAGGGAACCGATACGCAGTATTTT.